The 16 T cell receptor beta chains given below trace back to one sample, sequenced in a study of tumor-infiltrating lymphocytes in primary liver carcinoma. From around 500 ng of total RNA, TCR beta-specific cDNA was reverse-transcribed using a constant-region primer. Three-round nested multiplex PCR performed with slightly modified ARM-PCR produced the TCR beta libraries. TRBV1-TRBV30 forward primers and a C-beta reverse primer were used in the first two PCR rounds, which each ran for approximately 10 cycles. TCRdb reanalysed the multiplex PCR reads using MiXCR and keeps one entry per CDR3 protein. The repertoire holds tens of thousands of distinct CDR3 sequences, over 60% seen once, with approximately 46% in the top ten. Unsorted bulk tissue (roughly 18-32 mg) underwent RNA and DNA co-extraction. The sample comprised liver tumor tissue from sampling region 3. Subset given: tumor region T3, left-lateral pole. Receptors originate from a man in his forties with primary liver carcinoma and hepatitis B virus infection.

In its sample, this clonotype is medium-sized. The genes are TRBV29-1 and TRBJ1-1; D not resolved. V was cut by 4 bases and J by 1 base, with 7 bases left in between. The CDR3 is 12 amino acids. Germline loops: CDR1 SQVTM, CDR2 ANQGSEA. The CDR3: CSVGKENTEAFF. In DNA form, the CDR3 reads TGCAGCGTTGGCAAGGAGAACACTGAAGCTTTCTTT.

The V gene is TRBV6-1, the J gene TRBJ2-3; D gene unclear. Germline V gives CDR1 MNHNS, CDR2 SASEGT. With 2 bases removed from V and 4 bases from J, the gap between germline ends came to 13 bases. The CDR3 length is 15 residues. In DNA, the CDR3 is TGTGCCAGCAGTGAATATGACGTTAATTCAGATACGCAGTATTTT. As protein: CASSEYDVNSDTQYF.

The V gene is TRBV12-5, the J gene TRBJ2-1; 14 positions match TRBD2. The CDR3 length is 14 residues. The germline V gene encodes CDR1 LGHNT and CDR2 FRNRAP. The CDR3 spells CVSATSGRAAKQFF. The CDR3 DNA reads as TGTGTCAGCGCGACTAGCGGGAGGGCCGCTAAGCAGTTCTTC.

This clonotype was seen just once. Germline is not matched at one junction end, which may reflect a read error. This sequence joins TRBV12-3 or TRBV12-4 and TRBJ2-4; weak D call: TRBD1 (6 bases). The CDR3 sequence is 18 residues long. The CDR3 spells CASSLCGWADRAKNIRYF. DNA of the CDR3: TGTGCCAGCAGTTTATGTGGTTGGGCGGACAGAGCCAAAAACATTCGGTACTTC.

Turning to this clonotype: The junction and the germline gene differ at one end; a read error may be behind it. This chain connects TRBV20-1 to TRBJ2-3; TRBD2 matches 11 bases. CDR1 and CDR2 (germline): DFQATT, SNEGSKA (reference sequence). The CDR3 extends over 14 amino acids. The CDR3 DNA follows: TGTAGTACGATAACTAGCGGGAGTACAGATACGCAGTATTTT. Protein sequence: CSTITSGSTDTQYF.

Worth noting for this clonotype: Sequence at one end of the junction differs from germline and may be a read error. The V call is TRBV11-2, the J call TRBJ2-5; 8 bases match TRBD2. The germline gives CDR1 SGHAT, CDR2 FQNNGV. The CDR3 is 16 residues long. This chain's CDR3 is CASGQTPGGGKEIQYF. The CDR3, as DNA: TGTGCCAGCGGCCAAACCCCTGGCGGGGGGAAGGAGATCCAGTACTTC.

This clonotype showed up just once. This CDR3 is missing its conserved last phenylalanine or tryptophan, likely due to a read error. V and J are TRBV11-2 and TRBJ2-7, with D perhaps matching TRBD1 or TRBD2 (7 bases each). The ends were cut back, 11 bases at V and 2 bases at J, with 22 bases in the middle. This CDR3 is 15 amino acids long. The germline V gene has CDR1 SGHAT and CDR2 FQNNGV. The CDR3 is CACSLGGDRPYEQYI. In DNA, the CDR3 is TGTGCCTGTAGCTTGGGGGGGGACAGACCCTACGAGCAGTACATC.

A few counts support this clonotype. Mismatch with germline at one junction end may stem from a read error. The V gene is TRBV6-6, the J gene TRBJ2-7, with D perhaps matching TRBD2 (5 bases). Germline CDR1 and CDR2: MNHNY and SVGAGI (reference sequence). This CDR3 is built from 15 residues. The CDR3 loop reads CAGSYSGKPTYEQYF. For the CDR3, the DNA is TGTGCCGGCAGTTACTCCGGGAAACCTACTTACGAGCAGTACTTC.

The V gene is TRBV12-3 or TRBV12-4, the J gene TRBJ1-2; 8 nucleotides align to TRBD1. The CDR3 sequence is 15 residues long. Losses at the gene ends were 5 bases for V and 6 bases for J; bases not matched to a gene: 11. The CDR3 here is CASSLGQGANHGYTF. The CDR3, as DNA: TGTGCCAGCAGTCTCGGACAGGGTGCAAACCATGGCTACACCTTC.

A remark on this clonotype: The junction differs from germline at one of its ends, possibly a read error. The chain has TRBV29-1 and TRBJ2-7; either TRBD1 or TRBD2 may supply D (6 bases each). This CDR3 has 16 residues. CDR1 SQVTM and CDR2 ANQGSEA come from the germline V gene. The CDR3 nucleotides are TGTAGCGATGAAGATCGAGAACGGGGGCTCTCCTACGAGCAGTACTTC. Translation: CSDEDRERGLSYEQYF.

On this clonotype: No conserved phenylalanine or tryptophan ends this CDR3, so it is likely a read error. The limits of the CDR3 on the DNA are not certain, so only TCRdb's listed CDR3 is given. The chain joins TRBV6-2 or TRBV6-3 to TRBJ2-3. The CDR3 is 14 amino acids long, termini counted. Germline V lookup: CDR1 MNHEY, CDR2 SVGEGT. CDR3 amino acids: CASRSYEEIDTRYL.

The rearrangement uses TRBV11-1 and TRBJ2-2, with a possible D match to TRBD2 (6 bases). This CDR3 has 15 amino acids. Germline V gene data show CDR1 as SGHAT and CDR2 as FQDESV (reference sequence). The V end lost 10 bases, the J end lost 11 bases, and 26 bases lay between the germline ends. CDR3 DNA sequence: TGTGCCACTAGCATACTAGTGGGAGGCCCCCCCGAGCTGTTTTTT. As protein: CATSILVGGPPELFF.

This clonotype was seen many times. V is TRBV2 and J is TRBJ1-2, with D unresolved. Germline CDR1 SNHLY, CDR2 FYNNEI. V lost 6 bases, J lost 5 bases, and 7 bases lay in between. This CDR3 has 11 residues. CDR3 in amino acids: CASRDVYGYTF. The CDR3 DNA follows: TGTGCCAGCAGGGACGTTTATGGCTACACCTTC.

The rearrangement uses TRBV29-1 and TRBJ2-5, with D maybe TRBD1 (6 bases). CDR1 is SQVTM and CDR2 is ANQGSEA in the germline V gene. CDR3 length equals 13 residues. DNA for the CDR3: TGCAACGGATTCACTCAGGGGATGGAGACCCAGTACTTC. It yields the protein CNGFTQGMETQYF.

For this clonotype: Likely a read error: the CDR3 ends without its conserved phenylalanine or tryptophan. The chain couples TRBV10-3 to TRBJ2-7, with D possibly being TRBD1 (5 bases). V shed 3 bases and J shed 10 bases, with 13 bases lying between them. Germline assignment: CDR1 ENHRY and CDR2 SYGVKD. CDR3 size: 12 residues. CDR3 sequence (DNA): TGTGCCATCAGTGAAGTCGGACAAGGACAGTACTTA. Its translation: CAISEVGQGQYL.

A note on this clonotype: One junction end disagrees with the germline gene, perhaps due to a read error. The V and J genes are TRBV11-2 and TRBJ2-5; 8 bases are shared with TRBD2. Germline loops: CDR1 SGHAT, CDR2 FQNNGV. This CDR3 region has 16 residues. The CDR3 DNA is TGTGCCAGCAGCCAAAATCCTGGCGGGGGGAATGAGCCCCAATACTTC. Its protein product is CASSQNPGGGNEPQYF. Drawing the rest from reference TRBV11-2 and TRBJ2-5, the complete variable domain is EAGVAQSPRYKIIEKRQSVAFWCNPISGHATLYWYQQILGQGPKLLIQFQNNGVVDDSQLPKDRFSAERLKGVDSTLKIQPAKLEDSAVYLCASSQNPGGGNEPQYFGPGTRLLVL.